This T cell receptor (beta chain) originates from a study of neurological immune-mediated disorders. This clonotype was recorded at least ten times. MiXCR was run by TCRdb on the 5' RACE reads, yielding one entry per CDR3 protein. Of roughly 22,000 distinct CDR3 sequences in the sample, over 5.5% were seen once. The germline V and J ends were trimmed by 2 bases and 7 bases, with 14 bases remaining between them. The CDR3 length is 14 residues. The germline CDR1 and CDR2 sequences are MNHEY and SMNVEV (reference sequence). The specimen sequenced was CD8+ T cells from blood. The rearrangement links TRBV27 to TRBJ1-1; unclear D gene. The source is a young man in good health. The CDR3 nucleotides are TGTGCCAGCAGTTTAGTGCCAGTATCAAGTGAAGCTTTCTTT. Protein: CASSLVPVSSEAFF.